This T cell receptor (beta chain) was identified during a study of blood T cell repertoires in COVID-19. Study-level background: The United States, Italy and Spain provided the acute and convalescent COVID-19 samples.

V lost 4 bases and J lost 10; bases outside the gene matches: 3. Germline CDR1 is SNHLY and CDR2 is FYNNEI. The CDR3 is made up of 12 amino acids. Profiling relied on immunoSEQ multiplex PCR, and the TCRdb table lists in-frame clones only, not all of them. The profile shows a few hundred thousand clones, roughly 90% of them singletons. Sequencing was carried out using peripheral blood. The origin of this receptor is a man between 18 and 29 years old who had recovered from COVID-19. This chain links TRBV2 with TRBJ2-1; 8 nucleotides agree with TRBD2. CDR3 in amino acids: CASSVGGREQFF. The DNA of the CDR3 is TGTGCCAGCAGTGTCGGCGGGAGGGAGCAGTTCTTC.